This T cell receptor (beta chain) was recovered during a study of blood T cells in healthy people across ages. CDR3 size: 13 residues. Germline V gives CDR1 ENHRY, CDR2 SYGVKD. V was pared by 2 bases and J by 0 bases, with 4 bases between. General observations from the study: Expanded clonotype changes were possibly confounded by unknown donor CMV status.

This clonotype was counted a few times. The antigen is undetermined. Caucasian, healthy and from Russia, the donors were aged between about 6 and 100. For the second PCR, which ran for about 7 to 11 cycles, a sample-barcoded 5' primer and a J-beta primer mix were used. Every cDNA was tagged by a template-switch adaptor with 12 random nucleotides. MiXCR, applied by TCRdb to the 5' RACE reads, yields one record per CDR3 protein. This sample yields 600,000 to 850,000 distinct CDR3 sequences, of which 20% to 25% are seen a single time; more than 8% belongs to the top ten. These data also formed part of another study, on T cells of mothers and their children. This second study notes: Pairs that are related and pairs that are unrelated have TCR recombination output shaped similarly by thymic selection.

V usage is TRBV10-3 and J usage is TRBJ1-1; D is unclear. The sample taken for sequencing was blood. This TCR was sampled from a boy aged 10-17 years in good health. CDR3 loop: CAISELLNTEAFF. Written as DNA, the CDR3 is TGTGCCATCAGTGAGCTCCTGAACACTGAAGCTTTCTTT.